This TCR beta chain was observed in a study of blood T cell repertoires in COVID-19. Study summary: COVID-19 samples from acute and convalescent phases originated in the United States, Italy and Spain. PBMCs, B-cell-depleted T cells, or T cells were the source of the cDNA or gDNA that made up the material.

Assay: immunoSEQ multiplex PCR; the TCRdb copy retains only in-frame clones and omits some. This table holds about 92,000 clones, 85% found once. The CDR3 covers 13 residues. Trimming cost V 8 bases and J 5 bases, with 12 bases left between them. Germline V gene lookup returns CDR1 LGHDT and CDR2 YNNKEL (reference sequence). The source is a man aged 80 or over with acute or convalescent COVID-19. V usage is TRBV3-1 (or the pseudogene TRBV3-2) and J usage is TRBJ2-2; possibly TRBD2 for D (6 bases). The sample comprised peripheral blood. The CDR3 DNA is TGTGCCAGCTGCCTTGGGGGGACCGGGGAGCTGTTTTTT. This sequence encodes CASCLGGTGELFF.